The 30 T cell receptor beta chains below come from one sample, sequenced in a study of blood T cell repertoires in COVID-19. Profiled with immunoSEQ multiplex PCR; TCRdb holds only in-frame clones, not every one. The table lists around 200,000 clones, more than 70% of them singletons. Sequencing input: peripheral blood. These receptors all stem from a young man with active or convalescent COVID-19.

This clone was counted only a few times. The gene calls are TRBV27 and TRBJ1-1, with 8 bases fitting TRBD1. There are 14 residues in the CDR3. CDR1 and CDR2 (germline): MNHEY, SMNVEV (reference sequence). Trimming removed 4 bases from V and 4 bases from J; junction bases left unmatched: 5. The CDR3 reads CASSYRTGSTEAFF. CDR3 sequence (DNA): TGTGCCAGCAGTTACCGGACAGGGTCCACTGAAGCTTTCTTT.

This sequence joins TRBV2 and TRBJ2-1, with 11 nucleotides matching TRBD2. The junction had 8 bases not matched to a gene; V was cut back by 4 bases and J by 0 bases. From germline, CDR1 is SNHLY and CDR2 FYNNEI. The CDR3 loop spans 18 amino acids. This CDR3 is CASSGGLAEPSSYNEQFF. DNA for the CDR3: TGTGCCAGCAGTGGGGGACTAGCGGAGCCAAGCTCCTACAATGAGCAGTTCTTC.

The V call is TRBV9, the J call TRBJ2-7, with TRBD1 matching 8 bases. The germline V gene encodes CDR1 SGDLS and CDR2 YYNGEE. Trimming cost V 4 bases and J 4 bases; bases outside gene matches: 4. This CDR3 spans 13 amino acids. This CDR3 reads CASSLTGEYEQYF. In DNA form, the CDR3 reads TGTGCCAGCAGCCTGACAGGGGAGTACGAGCAGTACTTC. Combining the CDR3 with reference TRBV9 and TRBJ2-7 gives the whole variable domain DSGVTQTPKHLITATGQRVTLRCSPRSGDLSVYWYQQSLDQGLQFLIQYYNGEERAKGNILERFSAQQFPDLHSELNLSSLELGDSALYFCASSLTGEYEQYFGPGTRLTVT.

The CDR3 spells CASSITLRGGIDTQYF. In DNA form, the CDR3 reads TGTGCCAGTAGTATTACTTTGCGGGGGGGAATAGATACGCAGTATTTT. The V gene is TRBV19, the J gene TRBJ2-3; 9 bases are a match to TRBD2. Germline V lookup: CDR1 LNHDA, CDR2 SQIVND (reference sequence). Germline trimming cut 3 bases from V and 5 bases from J; bases unmatched to any gene: 9. The CDR3 is made up of 16 amino acids.

DNA for the CDR3: TGTGCCAGCAGCTCCACCGGGACAGGGAATTTTTCACCCCTCCACTTT. Its protein product is CASSSTGTGNFSPLHF. The gene calls are TRBV7-9 and TRBJ1-6; 9 positions match TRBD1. Germline V gives CDR1 SEHNR, CDR2 FQNEAQ (reference sequence). The CDR3 is made up of 16 amino acids. Trimming at V came to 4 bases and at J to 9 bases, leaving 10 bases not matched to a gene.

The V call is TRBV5-1, the J call TRBJ2-1, with TRBD2 identical over 9 bases. The CDR3 covers 16 residues. Germline CDR1 SGHRS, CDR2 YFSETQ. V lost 0 bases to trimming and J lost 4 bases; unmatched junction nucleotides: 5. This chain's CDR3 is CASSLVGTSPYNEQFF. The CDR3 DNA is TGCGCCAGCAGCTTGGTCGGGACTAGCCCGTACAATGAGCAGTTCTTC.

V gene TRBV27 combines with J gene TRBJ2-7; TRBD2 is a possible D gene (6 bases). CDR1 and CDR2 (germline): MNHEY, SMNVEV (reference sequence). V dropped 6 bases and J dropped 5 bases, with 17 bases sitting between them. The CDR3 is 14 amino acids. CDR3 coding DNA: TGTGCCAGCAGAGTCTTTTCGGGGGTGGACGAGCAGTACTTC. Amino acids: CASRVFSGVDEQYF.

The chain recombines TRBV19 with TRBJ1-2, with 7 bases aligning to TRBD1. This CDR3 contains 14 residues. Germline V CDR1 and CDR2: LNHDA, SQIVND (reference sequence). V was pared by 7 bases and J by 4 bases, with 9 bases of the junction left unmatched. This CDR3 is CASTRRDSLYGYTF. The CDR3, as DNA: TGTGCCAGTACCCGTCGGGACAGCCTCTATGGCTACACCTTC. The variable domain in full, completed from reference TRBV19 and TRBJ1-2, reads DGGITQSPKYLFRKEGQNVTLSCEQNLNHDAMYWYRQDPGQGLRLIYYSQIVNDFQKGDIAEGYSVSREKKESFPLTVTSAQKNPTAFYLCASTRRDSLYGYTFGSGTRLTVV.

This chain connects TRBV4-3 to TRBJ2-5; possible D gene TRBD1, 6 bases. Germline assignment: CDR1 LGHNA and CDR2 YSLEER. V lost 0 bases, J lost 4 bases, and 18 bases lay in between. The CDR3 runs to 17 residues. CDR3 coding DNA: TGCGCCAGCAGCCAAGAGTTCGCCAGGGGTAGAGTAGAGACCCAGTACTTC. Translation gives CASSQEFARGRVETQYF.

Details on this clone: At one end, the junction sequence differs from germline, possibly due to a read error. This sequence joins TRBV5-6 and TRBJ2-3; D is perhaps TRBD1 (6 bases). Looked up from germline, CDR1 is SGHDT and CDR2 is YYEEEE. The CDR3 has 13 residues. CDR3 in DNA: TGTGCCAGCAGCCCCCAACCCGGGACACCGAGACATTTT. This codes for CASSPQPGTPRHF. The full variable domain, its missing parts supplied by reference TRBV5-6 and TRBJ2-3, is DAGVTQSPTHLIKTRGQQVTLRCSPKSGHDTVSWYQQALGQGPQFIFQYYEEEERQRGNFPDRFSGHQFPNYSSELNVNALLLGDSALYLCASSPQPGTPRHFGPGTRLTVL.

The chain carries TRBV9 and TRBJ1-1; tentatively, D is TRBD1 (6 bases). Germline loops: CDR1 SGDLS, CDR2 YYNGEE. Trimming cost V 4 bases and J 1 base, with 11 bases left between them. The CDR3 has 14 amino acids. CDR3 loop: CASSPRTANTEAFF. CDR3 nucleotides: TGTGCCAGCAGCCCTCGGACAGCGAACACTGAAGCTTTCTTT.

This clone was counted only a few times. This chain links TRBV25-1 with TRBJ2-1, with 15 bases that match TRBD2. The V gene's germline CDR1 is MGHDK and CDR2 SYGVNS. Trimming took 3 bases from V and 5 from J; bases not matched to a gene: 8. This CDR3 is built from 18 residues. The CDR3 coding sequence is TGTGCCAGCAGTGACCGGACTAGCGGGAGGGCCGGGAACAATGAGCAGTTCTTC. Protein product: CASSDRTSGRAGNNEQFF.

This chain connects TRBV7-6 to TRBJ2-5; TRBD2 matches at 9 bases. V was pared by 6 bases and J by 5 bases, with 7 bases of the junction left unmatched. The CDR3 is 14 residues long. Per the germline V gene, CDR1 is SGHVS and CDR2 is FNYEAQ. The CDR3 sequence is CASRLGTSMETQYF. The CDR3 nucleotides are TGTGCCAGCAGACTAGGGACTAGCATGGAGACCCAGTACTTC.

V usage is TRBV7-2 and J usage is TRBJ1-5, with D maybe TRBD1 (6 bases). The CDR3 has 15 residues. Trimming removed 5 bases from V and 3 bases from J, with 14 bases in between. The germline CDR1 and CDR2 sequences are SGHTA and FQGNSA. For the CDR3, the DNA is TGTGCCAGCAGCGGAGAGGGGGGGAACAATCAGCCCCAGCATTTT. Its translation is CASSGEGGNNQPQHF.

This chain joins TRBV6-2 or TRBV6-3 and TRBJ2-2; tentative D call: TRBD2 (5 bases). Germline CDR1 is MNHEY and CDR2 is SVGEGT. The V end lost 5 bases, the J end lost 0 bases, and 10 bases lay between the germline ends. The CDR3 contains 15 residues. The CDR3: CASSPGSANTGELFF. The DNA for the CDR3 is TGTGCCAGCAGTCCGGGGTCTGCGAACACCGGGGAGCTGTTTTTT.

V is TRBV19 and J is TRBJ1-1, with TRBD1 identical over 8 bases. V shed 7 bases, J shed 4 bases, and the junction held 14 bases outside the gene matches. The germline V gene has CDR1 LNHDA and CDR2 SQIVND (reference sequence). This CDR3 has 16 amino acids. This chain's CDR3 is CASTRNGQGGSTEAFF. The CDR3 DNA reads as TGTGCCAGTACCAGAAACGGACAGGGCGGCTCCACTGAAGCTTTCTTT.

The chain joins TRBV24-1 to TRBJ1-2; TRBD1 matches 7 bases. The CDR3 has 12 residues. Germline V gene data show CDR1 as KGHDR and CDR2 as SFDVKD. After removal of 7 bases from V and 8 bases from J, the junction contained 6 bases not matched to a gene. CDR3 in amino acids: CATSGTGEGYTF. The CDR3 DNA follows: TGTGCCACCAGCGGAACAGGGGAAGGCTACACCTTC.

V usage is TRBV2 and J usage is TRBJ2-1; TRBD2 matches 11 bases. V gave up 3 bases and J gave up 7 bases; unmatched junction bases: 5. Germline CDR1 is SNHLY and CDR2 is FYNNEI. This CDR3 region has 15 residues. The chain's CDR3 is CASSDLAGGFNEQFF. The CDR3 DNA reads as TGTGCCAGCAGTGACTTAGCGGGAGGGTTTAATGAGCAGTTCTTC.

CDR3 nucleotide sequence: TGTGCCAGCTCACCTGGGACTAGCGGGGCTACAGATACGCAGTATTTT. Residues: CASSPGTSGATDTQYF. This chain uses TRBV18 with TRBJ2-3; TRBD2 matches 13 bases. Germline lookup yields CDR1 KGHSH and CDR2 LQKENI. With V trimmed by 3 bases and J by 3 bases, 3 bases remained unmatched. The length of the CDR3 is 16 residues.

The chain couples TRBV30 to TRBJ1-5, with D maybe TRBD1 (5 bases). This CDR3 comprises 13 residues. The germline V gene encodes CDR1 GTSNPN and CDR2 SVGIG (reference sequence). Trimming stripped 5 bases from V and 3 bases from J, with 11 bases between. CDR3 nucleotide sequence: TGTGCCTGGGCCGACAGCTACAATCAGCCCCAGCATTTT. Translation gives CAWADSYNQPQHF. Complete variable domain (other parts from reference TRBV30 and TRBJ1-5): SQTIHQWPATLVQPVGSPLSLECTVEGTSNPNLYWYRQAAGRGLQLLFYSVGIGQISSEVPQNLSASRPQDRQFILSSKKLLLSDSGFYLCAWADSYNQPQHFGDGTRLSIL.

The V and J genes are TRBV19 and TRBJ1-1; D perhaps matches TRBD1 (5 bases). V lost 11 bases to trimming and J lost 0 bases, with 16 bases between them. CDR3 length: 14 amino acids. Germline loops: CDR1 LNHDA, CDR2 SQIVND (reference sequence). CDR3: CASRRTTVNTEAFF. The CDR3 DNA follows: TGTGCCTCAAGAAGGACGACAGTGAACACTGAAGCTTTCTTT. Full variable domain (rest looked up from reference TRBV19 and TRBJ1-1): DGGITQSPKYLFRKEGQNVTLSCEQNLNHDAMYWYRQDPGQGLRLIYYSQIVNDFQKGDIAEGYSVSREKKESFPLTVTSAQKNPTAFYLCASRRTTVNTEAFFGQGTRLTVV.

The V and J genes are TRBV6-5 and TRBJ2-7; 9 nucleotides agree with TRBD2. The CDR3 covers 16 residues. V dropped 0 bases and J dropped 0; count of bases not matched to a gene: 3. Germline values: CDR1 MNHEY, CDR2 SVGAGI. Here the CDR3 reads CASSYSPAGGSYEQYF. In DNA form, the CDR3 reads TGTGCCAGCAGTTACTCGCCAGCGGGAGGCTCCTACGAGCAGTACTTC.

The count of this clone is one. The chain uses TRBV6-2 or TRBV6-3 and TRBJ2-2, with 13 bases matching TRBD2. V lost 5 bases and J lost 2; bases outside the gene matches: 2. The CDR3 loop spans 16 amino acids. Germline V lookup: CDR1 MNHEY, CDR2 SVGEGT. This chain's CDR3 is CASSRLAGGNTGELFF. CDR3 in DNA: TGTGCCAGCAGTCGACTAGCGGGGGGAAACACCGGGGAGCTGTTTTTT.

CDR3 in amino acids: CAWSRTLGNTIYF. The CDR3 DNA follows: TGTGCCTGGAGTCGTACCCTAGGAAACACCATATATTTT. The chain combines TRBV30 with TRBJ1-3; D not certain. CDR3 length: 13 residues. Germline-derived CDR1 and CDR2 are GTSNPN and SVGIG (reference sequence). V lost 2 bases, J lost 4 bases, and 9 bases lay in between.

This clone appeared once. This chain connects TRBV5-6 to TRBJ2-3, with D hard to call. The CDR3 covers 14 residues. CDR1 is SGHDT, CDR2 YYEEEE, per germline. V shed 4 bases and J shed 4 bases, with 13 bases lying between them. The CDR3 DNA reads TGTGCCAGCAGCACCAGATGGGCTGCAGATACGCAGTATTTT. Amino acid sequence: CASSTRWAADTQYF.

The chain is built from TRBV19 and TRBJ1-1, with D tentatively TRBD1 (6 bases). The CDR3 loop spans 12 amino acids. Germline values: CDR1 LNHDA, CDR2 SQIVND (reference sequence). Trimming removed 5 bases from V and 6 bases from J, with 10 bases in between. The CDR3 spells CASSPRTAEAFF. The CDR3, as DNA: TGTGCCAGTAGTCCGCGGACAGCTGAAGCTTTCTTT.

Note on this clone: Distinct nucleotide sequences in the sample also encode this CDR3. This rearrangement joins TRBV19 to TRBJ1-5, with 7 bases lining up with TRBD1. Germline lookup yields CDR1 LNHDA and CDR2 SQIVND (reference sequence). V was clipped by 4 bases and J by 2 bases; unmatched bases: 2. The CDR3 contains 14 residues. In DNA, the CDR3 is TGTGCCAGTAGTAGTACAGGGGGCAATCAGCCCCAGCATTTT. It yields the protein CASSSTGGNQPQHF.

This clone was detected only a few times. The genes are TRBV4-2 and TRBJ2-5, with a possible D match to TRBD1 (6 bases). Trimming removed 2 bases at V and 5 bases at J, with 15 bases between. The CDR3 extends over 15 amino acids. Germline V lookup: CDR1 LGHNA, CDR2 YNFKEQ. As DNA, the CDR3 is TGTGCCAGCAGCCAAAACCAGGAGAGGGGGGAGACCCAGTACTTC. Translating it yields CASSQNQERGETQYF.

The chain has TRBV3-1 (or the pseudogene TRBV3-2) and TRBJ1-4; TRBD1 matches at 7 bases. The length of the CDR3 is 14 residues. V trimming: 4 bases; J trimming: 8 bases; junction bases outside the gene matches: 7. Germline CDR1 and CDR2: LGHDT and YNNKEL (reference sequence). CDR3 nucleotide sequence: TGTGCCAGCAGCCGACAGGGAGGTAGAGAAAAACTGTTTTTT. Protein product: CASSRQGGREKLFF.

The chain joins TRBV5-4 to TRBJ2-1, with D possibly being TRBD2 (6 bases). This CDR3 region has 13 residues. Trimming removed 3 bases from V and 7 bases from J, with 11 bases in between. Germline CDR1 and CDR2: SGHNT and YYREEE (reference sequence). The CDR3 DNA reads TGTGCCAGCAGCTGGGGGAGCGGGAATGAGCAGTTCTTC. Translated: CASSWGSGNEQFF.